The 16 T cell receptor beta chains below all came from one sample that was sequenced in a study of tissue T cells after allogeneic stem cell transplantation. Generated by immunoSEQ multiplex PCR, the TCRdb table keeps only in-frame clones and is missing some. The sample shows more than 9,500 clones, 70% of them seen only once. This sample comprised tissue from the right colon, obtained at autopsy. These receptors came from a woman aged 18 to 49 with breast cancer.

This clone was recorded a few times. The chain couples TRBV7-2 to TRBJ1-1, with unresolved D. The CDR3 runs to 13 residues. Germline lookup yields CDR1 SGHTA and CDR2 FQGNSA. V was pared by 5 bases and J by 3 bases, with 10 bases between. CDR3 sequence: CASSPERDTEAFF. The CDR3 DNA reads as TGTGCCAGCAGCCCAGAGAGGGACACTGAAGCTTTCTTT.

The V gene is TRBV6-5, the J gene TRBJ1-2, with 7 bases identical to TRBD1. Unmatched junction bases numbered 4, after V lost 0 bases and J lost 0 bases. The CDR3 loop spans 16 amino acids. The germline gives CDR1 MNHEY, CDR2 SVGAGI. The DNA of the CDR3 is TGTGCCAGCAGTTACTCGCGGGACAGTTCTAACTATGGCTACACCTTC. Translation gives CASSYSRDSSNYGYTF.

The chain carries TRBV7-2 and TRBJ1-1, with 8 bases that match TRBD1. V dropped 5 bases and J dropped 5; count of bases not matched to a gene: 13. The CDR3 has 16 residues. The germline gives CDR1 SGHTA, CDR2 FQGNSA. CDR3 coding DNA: TGTGCCAGCAGCCCCCGCCGTACAGGGGGAGAGACTGAAGCTTTCTTT. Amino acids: CASSPRRTGGETEAFF. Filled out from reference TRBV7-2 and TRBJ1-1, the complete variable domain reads GAGVSQSPSNKVTEKGKDVELRCDPISGHTALYWYRQSLGQGLEFLIYFQGNSAPDKSGLPSDRFSAERTGGSVSTLTIQRTQQEDSAVYLCASSPRRTGGETEAFFGQGTRLTVV.

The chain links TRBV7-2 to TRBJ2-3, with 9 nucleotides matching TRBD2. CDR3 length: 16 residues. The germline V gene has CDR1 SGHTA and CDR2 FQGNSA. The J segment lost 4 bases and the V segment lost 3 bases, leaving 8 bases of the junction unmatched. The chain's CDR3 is CASSFGASGVADTQYF. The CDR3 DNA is TGTGCCAGCAGCTTTGGGGCTAGCGGGGTCGCAGATACGCAGTATTTT.

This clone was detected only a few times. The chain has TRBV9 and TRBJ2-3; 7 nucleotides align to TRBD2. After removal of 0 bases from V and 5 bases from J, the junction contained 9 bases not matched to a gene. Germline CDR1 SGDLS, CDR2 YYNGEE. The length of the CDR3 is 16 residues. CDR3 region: CASSVGYGEGGDTQYF. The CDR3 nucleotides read TGTGCCAGCAGCGTAGGCTACGGGGAGGGTGGAGATACGCAGTATTTT. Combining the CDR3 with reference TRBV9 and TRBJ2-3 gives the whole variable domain DSGVTQTPKHLITATGQRVTLRCSPRSGDLSVYWYQQSLDQGLQFLIQYYNGEERAKGNILERFSAQQFPDLHSELNLSSLELGDSALYFCASSVGYGEGGDTQYFGPGTRLTVL.

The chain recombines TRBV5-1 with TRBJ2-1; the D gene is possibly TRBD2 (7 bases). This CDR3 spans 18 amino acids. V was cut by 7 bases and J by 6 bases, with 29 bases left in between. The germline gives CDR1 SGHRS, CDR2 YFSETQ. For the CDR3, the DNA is TGCGCCAGCGCCCCGGGGGGCGCAATGTTTCTCGGTGGCAATGAGCAGTTCTTC. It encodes CASAPGGAMFLGGNEQFF.

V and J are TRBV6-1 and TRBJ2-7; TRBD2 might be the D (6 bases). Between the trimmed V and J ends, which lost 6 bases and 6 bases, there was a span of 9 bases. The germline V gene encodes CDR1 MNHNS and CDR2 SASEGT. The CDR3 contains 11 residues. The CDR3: CASRTSVEQYF. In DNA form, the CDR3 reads TGTGCCAGCAGGACTAGTGTCGAGCAGTACTTC.

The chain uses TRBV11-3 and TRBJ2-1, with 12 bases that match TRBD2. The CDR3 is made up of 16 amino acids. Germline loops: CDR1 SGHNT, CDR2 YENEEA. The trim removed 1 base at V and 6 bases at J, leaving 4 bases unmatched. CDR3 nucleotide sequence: TGTGCCAGCAGCTTAGGGCTAGCGGGGGGGCGCAATGAGCAGTTCTTC. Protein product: CASSLGLAGGRNEQFF. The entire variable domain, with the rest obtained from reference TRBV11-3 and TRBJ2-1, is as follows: EAGVVQSPRYKIIEKKQPVAFWCNPISGHNTLYWYLQNLGQGPELLIRYENEEAVDDSQLPKDRFSAERLKGVDSTLKIQPAELGDSAVYLCASSLGLAGGRNEQFFGPGTRLTVL.

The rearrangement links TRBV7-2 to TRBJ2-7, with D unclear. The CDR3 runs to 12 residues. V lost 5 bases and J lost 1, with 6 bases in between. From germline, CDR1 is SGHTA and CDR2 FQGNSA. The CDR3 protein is CASSPWSYEQYF. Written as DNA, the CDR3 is TGTGCCAGCAGCCCCTGGTCCTACGAGCAGTACTTC.

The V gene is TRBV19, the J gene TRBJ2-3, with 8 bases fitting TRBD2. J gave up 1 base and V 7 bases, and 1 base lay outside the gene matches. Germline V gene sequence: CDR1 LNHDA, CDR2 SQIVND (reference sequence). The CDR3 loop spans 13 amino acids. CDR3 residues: CASKTSGTDTQYF. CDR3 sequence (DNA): TGTGCCAGTAAGACTAGCGGCACAGATACGCAGTATTTT.

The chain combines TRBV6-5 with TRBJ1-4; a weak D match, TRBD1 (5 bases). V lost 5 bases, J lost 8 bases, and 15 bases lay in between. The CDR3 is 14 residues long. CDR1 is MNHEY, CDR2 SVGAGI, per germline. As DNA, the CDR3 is TGTGCCAGCAGTACCCCAGGGTTGGGCGAAAAACTGTTTTTT. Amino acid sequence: CASSTPGLGEKLFF.

The CDR3 bases are TGCAGTGCTAGTTCGACAGGGGACACTGAAGCTTTCTTT. It codes for CSASSTGDTEAFF. The genes are TRBV20-1 and TRBJ1-1; 8 bases align to TRBD1. CDR3 length: 13 amino acids. The J segment lost 3 bases and the V segment lost 3 bases, leaving 3 bases of the junction unmatched. Per germline, CDR1 DFQATT and CDR2 SNEGSKA (reference sequence).

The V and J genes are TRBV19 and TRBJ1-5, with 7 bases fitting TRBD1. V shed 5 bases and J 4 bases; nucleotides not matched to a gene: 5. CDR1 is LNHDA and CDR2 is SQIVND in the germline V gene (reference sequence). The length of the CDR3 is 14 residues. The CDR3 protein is CASSPQGRNQPQHF. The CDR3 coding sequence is TGTGCCAGTAGTCCACAGGGGAGGAATCAGCCCCAGCATTTT.

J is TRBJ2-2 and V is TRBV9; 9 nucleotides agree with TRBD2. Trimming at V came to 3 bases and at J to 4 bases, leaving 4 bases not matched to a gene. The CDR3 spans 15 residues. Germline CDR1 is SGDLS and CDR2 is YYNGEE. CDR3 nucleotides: TGTGCCAGCAGCGATGGGACTAGCACCACCGGGGAGCTGTTTTTT. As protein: CASSDGTSTTGELFF.

DNA of the CDR3: TGCGCCAGCAGCTTAGGGGTGAATCAGCCCCAGCATTTT. This codes for CASSLGVNQPQHF. The chain is built from TRBV5-1 and TRBJ1-5; possible D gene TRBD1, 5 bases. From germline, CDR1 is SGHRS and CDR2 YFSETQ. Trimming removed 2 bases from V and 4 bases from J, with 7 bases in between. This CDR3 contains 13 residues.

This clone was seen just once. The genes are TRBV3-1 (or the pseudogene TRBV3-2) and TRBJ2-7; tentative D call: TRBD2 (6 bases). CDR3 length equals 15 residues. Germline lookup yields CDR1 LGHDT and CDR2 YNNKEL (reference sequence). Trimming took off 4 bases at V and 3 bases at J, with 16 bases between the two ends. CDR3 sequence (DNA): TGTGCCAGCAGCCCACTCGGGGTGCGGGACTACGAGCAGTACTTC. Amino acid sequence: CASSPLGVRDYEQYF.